This T cell receptor beta chain was sequenced in a study of shared clonotypes between healthy human individuals. Terminally differentiated effector memory CD45RA+ cells were excluded from the naive CD8 cells, which were CD45RO-negative and positively selected for CCR7. Study-level results: Non-shared clonotypes had lower generation probabilities than clonotypes shared by all four sorted-subset donors.

Notes on this clone: Its target is not known.

Each subset's genomic DNA was shared equally among a number of immunoSEQ plates. The method was immunoSEQ multiplex PCR; TCRdb's version includes in-frame clones alone and lacks a portion of them. The repertoire consists of approximately 2,200,000 clones, with under 95% occurring once and the leading ten covering 1.5% to 2%. There are 13 residues in the CDR3. In germline, CDR1 is PRHDT, CDR2 FYEKMQ (reference sequence). Trimming cost V 4 bases and J 9 bases; bases outside gene matches: 4. The receptor comes from a man younger than 35 in good health. Some clones in this sample may be carry-over from other donors' samples. Sequences were obtained from naive CD8+ T cells from PBMCs. V and J are TRBV13 and TRBJ2-1, with TRBD1 matching 9 bases. The CDR3 region has the DNA TGTGCCAGCAGCTCGGGGACAGGGCGTGAGCAGTTCTTC. This translates into CASSSGTGREQFF.